This note documents a single T cell receptor (beta chain) sequence. The CDR3 runs 17 residues. V dropped 7 bases and J dropped 0; count of bases not matched to a gene: 11. Germline V CDR1 and CDR2: SGHRS, YFSETQ. This entry is derived from a study of blood T cell repertoires in COVID-19. Study in general: In each case, the material was cDNA or gDNA derived from T cells, B-cell-depleted T cells, or PBMCs.

Libraries were prepared by immunoSEQ multiplex PCR; TCRdb keeps only in-frame clonotypes and omits some of them. The table records 250,000 to 300,000 clones, 80% to 90% of them present only once. This sequence was found in a woman in her seventies with COVID-19, enrolled during active disease. This chain links TRBV5-1 with TRBJ2-5; 11 bases fit TRBD1. Sequences were obtained from peripheral blood. CDR3 sequence (DNA): TGCGCCAGCCGAAGGACAGGGGGCGAATTGTACCAAGAGACCCAGTACTTC. Its protein is CASRRTGGELYQETQYF. Based on the CDR3 plus reference TRBV5-1 and TRBJ2-5, the full variable domain is KAGVTQTPRYLIKTRGQQVTLSCSPISGHRSVSWYQQTPGQGLQFLFEYFSETQRNKGNFPGRFSGRQFSNSRSEMNVSTLELGDSALYLCASRRTGGELYQETQYFGPGTRLLVL.